This T cell receptor beta chain was sequenced for a study of blood T cell repertoires in COVID-19. There are 13 residues in the CDR3. Trimming at V came to 5 bases and at J to 6 bases, leaving 6 bases not matched to a gene. Germline V gene data show CDR1 as SGHAT and CDR2 as FQNNGV. Per the study methods: Reference gene primer amplification yielded estimated nucleated cell counts. Sequencing was performed with immunoSEQ multiplex PCR; in TCRdb, only in-frame clones are kept and a portion is missing. Clone size and V and J calls were adopted from that table, with D and trimming inferred from the DNA. The table has about 330,000 clones, 86% seen once.

This clonotype was sampled from a woman in her forties or fifties with acute or convalescent COVID-19. The chain uses TRBV11-2 and TRBJ2-7, with 8 bases matching TRBD1. Sequencing input: peripheral blood. CDR3 in DNA: TGTGCCAGCAGCGATGCAGGGGGCAGCGAGCAGTACTTC. As protein: CASSDAGGSEQYF.